This passage covers 17 T cell receptor beta chains from one sample sequenced in a study of human T cells and chemical hapten exposure. One entry per CDR3 protein, called by TCRdb with MiXCR from the RACE reads. The sample gives approximately 46,000 distinct CDR3 sequences, around a tenth of which show up once; 13% to 15% is in the top ten. Time point denoted: patch test 2, 6 weeks after DPC sensitization. Described treatment: therapeutic diphenylcyclopropenone sensitization with weekly scalp DPC. The authors' total RNA extraction used unfractionated whole blood. Sequencing used whole blood, obtained in connection with sensitization to the hapten diphenylcyclopropenone (DPC). These receptors were collected from a young woman with alopecia areata. Some clones in this sample may be carry-over from other donors' samples.

This clonotype has only a few counts. The CDR3 loop reads CATSRDLGTGLEQYF. The CDR3 DNA reads TGTGCCACCAGCAGAGATCTGGGGACAGGGTTGGAGCAGTACTTC. V gene TRBV15 combines with J gene TRBJ2-7; 9 positions agree with TRBD1. The trim removed 0 bases at V and 7 bases at J, leaving 7 bases unmatched. The CDR3 spans 15 residues. Germline loops: CDR1 LNHNV, CDR2 YYDKDF (reference sequence).

This clonotype was counted ten times or more. CDR3 DNA sequence: TGTGCCAGCAGCTTTGTGTGGCGGGGCCACAATGAGCAGTTCTTC. Protein sequence: CASSFVWRGHNEQFF. J is TRBJ2-1 and V is TRBV7-2; TRBD2 might be the D (6 bases). This CDR3 is built from 15 residues. CDR1 SGHTA and CDR2 FQGNSA come from the germline V gene. The V end lost 3 bases, the J end lost 5 bases, and 14 bases lay between the germline ends. The full variable domain, in which reference TRBV7-2 and TRBJ2-1 provide the parts outside the CDR3, is GAGVSQSPSNKVTEKGKDVELRCDPISGHTALYWYRQSLGQGLEFLIYFQGNSAPDKSGLPSDRFSAERTGGSVSTLTIQRTQQEDSAVYLCASSFVWRGHNEQFFGPGTRLTVL.

A remark on this clonotype: A much larger clone differs by one base, so this may be a read error. The chain has TRBV7-2 and TRBJ2-3, with D perhaps TRBD1 (5 bases). The germline V gene has CDR1 SGHTA and CDR2 FQGNSA. Between the trimmed V and J ends, which lost 5 bases and 0 bases, there was a span of 12 bases. The CDR3 length is 15 residues. The CDR3 reads CASSKWGHSTDTQYF. CDR3 nucleotides: TGTGCCAGCAGCAAGTGGGGCCATAGCACAGATACGCAGTATTTT.

Worth noting for this clonotype: Given a much more abundant clone one base away, this may be a read error. V usage is TRBV28 and J usage is TRBJ2-7; TRBD2 agrees at 13 bases. Germline assignment: CDR1 MDHEN and CDR2 SYDVKM. The CDR3 sequence is 18 residues long. V lost 6 bases and J lost 3; bases outside the gene matches: 14. This CDR3 is CASSHGTLLAGGNYEQYF. CDR3 DNA: TGTGCCAGCAGCCACGGTACTCTACTAGCGGGGGGGAACTACGAGCAGTACTTC.

This clonotype has more than one count but fewer than ten. This chain connects TRBV3-1 to TRBJ2-1, with a weak D call TRBD1 (5 bases). Trimming pared 0 bases from V and 6 bases from J, leaving 18 bases between. Germline V gene lookup returns CDR1 LGHDT and CDR2 YNNKEL (reference sequence). The CDR3 runs 17 residues. In DNA form, the CDR3 reads TGTGCCAGCAGCCAAGATGTTGGCAGGGCTTCCGTCAATGAGCAGTTCTTC. Translated: CASSQDVGRASVNEQFF.

V gene TRBV6-2 or TRBV6-3 combines with J gene TRBJ2-7; TRBD1 matches 9 bases. The CDR3 has 13 amino acids. J was trimmed by 6 bases and V by 2 bases; bases with no gene match: 2. CDR1 is MNHEY, CDR2 SVGEGT, per germline. CDR3 amino acids: CASSYGTGTEQYF. The CDR3 nucleotides read TGTGCCAGCAGTTACGGGACAGGGACCGAGCAGTACTTC.

At least ten counts were recorded for this clonotype. V is TRBV20-1 and J is TRBJ2-7; D unclear. Per germline, CDR1 DFQATT and CDR2 SNEGSKA (reference sequence). Trimming cost V 0 bases and J 0 bases, with 12 bases left between them. CDR3 length: 15 amino acids. CDR3 in amino acids: CSARDLGMSSYEQYF. In DNA, the CDR3 is TGCAGTGCTAGAGATCTGGGGATGAGCTCCTACGAGCAGTACTTC.

This clonotype was seen ten or more times. The chain has TRBV30 and TRBJ1-1; D gene uncertain. Trimming left V 4 bases short and J 3 bases short, with 12 bases between. CDR3 length: 13 residues. The germline V gene encodes CDR1 GTSNPN and CDR2 SVGIG (reference sequence). The CDR3 sequence is CAWTLNRDTEAFF. The CDR3 DNA follows: TGTGCCTGGACCCTCAACCGGGACACTGAAGCTTTCTTT.

The V and J genes are TRBV6-5 and TRBJ2-5; TRBD1 might be the D (5 bases). Germline V lookup: CDR1 MNHEY, CDR2 SVGAGI. This CDR3 spans 12 amino acids. V was trimmed by 9 bases and J by 1 base, leaving 9 bases between them. This CDR3 reads CASLDSQETQYF. The CDR3 DNA reads as TGTGCCAGTCTCGACAGCCAAGAGACCCAGTACTTC.

This clonotype came up a few times. CDR3 region: CATSDFARSGANVLTF. The CDR3 DNA is TGTGCCACCAGTGATTTCGCTCGGTCTGGGGCCAACGTCCTGACTTTC. The rearrangement joins TRBV24-1 to TRBJ2-6; D is unresolved. The V and J ends lost 1 base and 1 base respectively, with 7 bases between them. This CDR3 has 16 amino acids. Germline V CDR1 and CDR2: KGHDR, SFDVKD.

There are many counts of this clonotype. CDR3 residues: CASSLSGQSYEQYF. The CDR3 DNA sequence: TGTGCCAGCAGCTTATCTGGCCAATCCTACGAGCAGTACTTC. This sequence joins TRBV7-2 and TRBJ2-7, with D unresolved. This CDR3 contains 14 residues. The V end lost 2 bases, the J end lost 1 base, and 9 bases lay between the germline ends. Germline assignment: CDR1 SGHTA and CDR2 FQGNSA. The variable domain in full, with the rest retrieved from reference TRBV7-2 and TRBJ2-7, is GAGVSQSPSNKVTEKGKDVELRCDPISGHTALYWYRQSLGQGLEFLIYFQGNSAPDKSGLPSDRFSAERTGGSVSTLTIQRTQQEDSAVYLCASSLSGQSYEQYFGPGTRLTVT.

This clonotype has more than one count but fewer than ten. The J gene is TRBJ1-3, the V gene TRBV6-5, with D perhaps TRBD1 (6 bases). Germline values: CDR1 MNHEY, CDR2 SVGAGI. Trimming removed 0 bases from V and 0 bases from J, with 9 bases in between. There are 16 residues in the CDR3. The CDR3 DNA follows: TGTGCCAGCAGTTACTCCTACAGGGACTCTGGAAACACCATATATTTT. This translates into CASSYSYRDSGNTIYF.

This clonotype was seen ten or more times. The genes are TRBV5-1 and TRBJ2-3; D might be TRBD2 (6 bases). This CDR3 has 15 amino acids. V was trimmed by 0 bases and J by 2 bases, leaving 10 bases between them. Germline loops: CDR1 SGHRS, CDR2 YFSETQ. The CDR3, as DNA: TGCGCCAGCAGCTTGGCGGGACTGTTCACAGATACGCAGTATTTT. This translates into CASSLAGLFTDTQYF.

This clonotype was seen a few times. CDR3 nucleotide sequence: TGTGCCATCAGTGAGACCGGGAATCTCCTTGCCCAGCATTTT. Its protein product is CAISETGNLLAQHF. The chain combines TRBV10-3 with TRBJ1-5; D is undetermined. With 2 bases removed from V and 11 bases from J, the gap between germline ends came to 16 bases. Germline V gene lookup returns CDR1 ENHRY and CDR2 SYGVKD. The CDR3 is made up of 14 amino acids.

This clonotype was counted many times. The chain uses TRBV7-9 and TRBJ2-4; D may be TRBD1 or TRBD2 (5 bases each). This CDR3 has 18 amino acids. The germline V and J ends were trimmed by 4 bases and 0 bases, with 19 bases remaining between them. Germline values: CDR1 SEHNR, CDR2 FQNEAQ (reference sequence). The CDR3 sequence is CASSYPFGTDRAKNIQYF. In DNA, the CDR3 is TGTGCCAGCAGCTACCCTTTTGGGACCGATCGAGCCAAAAACATTCAGTACTTC.

This clonotype came up a few times. The V gene is TRBV5-1, the J gene TRBJ2-2; a weak D match, TRBD1 (5 bases). Looked up from germline, CDR1 is SGHRS and CDR2 is YFSETQ. Trimming pared 0 bases from V and 6 bases from J, leaving 15 bases between. The CDR3 spans 16 residues. This chain's CDR3 is CASSLDGAGSSGELFF. CDR3 sequence (DNA): TGCGCCAGCAGCTTGGATGGGGCAGGGTCATCCGGGGAGCTGTTTTTT. Together with reference TRBV5-1 and TRBJ2-2, the CDR3 gives the full variable domain: KAGVTQTPRYLIKTRGQQVTLSCSPISGHRSVSWYQQTPGQGLQFLFEYFSETQRNKGNFPGRFSGRQFSNSRSEMNVSTLELGDSALYLCASSLDGAGSSGELFFGEGSRLTVL.

The V gene is TRBV24-1, the J gene TRBJ2-7; 12 nucleotides agree with TRBD1. There are 16 residues in the CDR3. With V trimmed by 4 bases and J by 6 bases, 9 bases remained unmatched. Germline CDR1 KGHDR, CDR2 SFDVKD. CDR3 in DNA: TGTGCCACCAGTGACTCCTCGGGACAGGGGGCAGGCGAGCAGTACTTC. Translating it yields CATSDSSGQGAGEQYF.